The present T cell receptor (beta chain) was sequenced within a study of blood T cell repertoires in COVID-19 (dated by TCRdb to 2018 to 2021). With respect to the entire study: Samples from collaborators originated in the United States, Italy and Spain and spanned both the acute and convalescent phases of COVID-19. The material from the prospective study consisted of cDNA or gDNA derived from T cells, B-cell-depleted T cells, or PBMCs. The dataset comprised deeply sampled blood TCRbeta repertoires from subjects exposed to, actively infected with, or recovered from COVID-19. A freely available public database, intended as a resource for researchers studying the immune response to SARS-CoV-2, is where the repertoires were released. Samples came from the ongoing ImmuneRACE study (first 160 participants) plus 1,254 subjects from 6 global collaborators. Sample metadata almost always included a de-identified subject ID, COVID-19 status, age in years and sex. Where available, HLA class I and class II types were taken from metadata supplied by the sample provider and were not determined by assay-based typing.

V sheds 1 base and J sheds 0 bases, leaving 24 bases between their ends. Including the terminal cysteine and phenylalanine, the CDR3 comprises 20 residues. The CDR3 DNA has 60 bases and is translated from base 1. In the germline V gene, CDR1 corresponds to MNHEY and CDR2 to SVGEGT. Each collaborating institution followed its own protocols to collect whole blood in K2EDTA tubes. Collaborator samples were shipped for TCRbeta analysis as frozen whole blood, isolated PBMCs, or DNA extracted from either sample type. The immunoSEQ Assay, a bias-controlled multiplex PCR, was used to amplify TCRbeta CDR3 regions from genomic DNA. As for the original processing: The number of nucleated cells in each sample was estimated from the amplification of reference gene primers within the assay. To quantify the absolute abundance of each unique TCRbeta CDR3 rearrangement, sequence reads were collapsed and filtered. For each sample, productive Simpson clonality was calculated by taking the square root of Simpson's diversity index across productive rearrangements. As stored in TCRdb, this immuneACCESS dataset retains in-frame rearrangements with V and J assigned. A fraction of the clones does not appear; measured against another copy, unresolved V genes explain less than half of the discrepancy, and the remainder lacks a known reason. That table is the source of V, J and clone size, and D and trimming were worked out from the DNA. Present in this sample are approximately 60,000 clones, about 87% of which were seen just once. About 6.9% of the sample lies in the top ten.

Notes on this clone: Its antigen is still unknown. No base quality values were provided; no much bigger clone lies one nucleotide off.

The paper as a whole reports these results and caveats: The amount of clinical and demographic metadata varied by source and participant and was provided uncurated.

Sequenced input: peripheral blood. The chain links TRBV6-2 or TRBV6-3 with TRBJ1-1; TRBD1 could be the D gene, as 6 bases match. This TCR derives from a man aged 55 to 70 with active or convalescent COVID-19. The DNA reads TGTGCCAGCAGTTACTTAATTTCGTCAGGGGCAGATGACTTGAACACTGAAGCTTTCTTT. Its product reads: CASSYLISSGADDLNTEAFF.